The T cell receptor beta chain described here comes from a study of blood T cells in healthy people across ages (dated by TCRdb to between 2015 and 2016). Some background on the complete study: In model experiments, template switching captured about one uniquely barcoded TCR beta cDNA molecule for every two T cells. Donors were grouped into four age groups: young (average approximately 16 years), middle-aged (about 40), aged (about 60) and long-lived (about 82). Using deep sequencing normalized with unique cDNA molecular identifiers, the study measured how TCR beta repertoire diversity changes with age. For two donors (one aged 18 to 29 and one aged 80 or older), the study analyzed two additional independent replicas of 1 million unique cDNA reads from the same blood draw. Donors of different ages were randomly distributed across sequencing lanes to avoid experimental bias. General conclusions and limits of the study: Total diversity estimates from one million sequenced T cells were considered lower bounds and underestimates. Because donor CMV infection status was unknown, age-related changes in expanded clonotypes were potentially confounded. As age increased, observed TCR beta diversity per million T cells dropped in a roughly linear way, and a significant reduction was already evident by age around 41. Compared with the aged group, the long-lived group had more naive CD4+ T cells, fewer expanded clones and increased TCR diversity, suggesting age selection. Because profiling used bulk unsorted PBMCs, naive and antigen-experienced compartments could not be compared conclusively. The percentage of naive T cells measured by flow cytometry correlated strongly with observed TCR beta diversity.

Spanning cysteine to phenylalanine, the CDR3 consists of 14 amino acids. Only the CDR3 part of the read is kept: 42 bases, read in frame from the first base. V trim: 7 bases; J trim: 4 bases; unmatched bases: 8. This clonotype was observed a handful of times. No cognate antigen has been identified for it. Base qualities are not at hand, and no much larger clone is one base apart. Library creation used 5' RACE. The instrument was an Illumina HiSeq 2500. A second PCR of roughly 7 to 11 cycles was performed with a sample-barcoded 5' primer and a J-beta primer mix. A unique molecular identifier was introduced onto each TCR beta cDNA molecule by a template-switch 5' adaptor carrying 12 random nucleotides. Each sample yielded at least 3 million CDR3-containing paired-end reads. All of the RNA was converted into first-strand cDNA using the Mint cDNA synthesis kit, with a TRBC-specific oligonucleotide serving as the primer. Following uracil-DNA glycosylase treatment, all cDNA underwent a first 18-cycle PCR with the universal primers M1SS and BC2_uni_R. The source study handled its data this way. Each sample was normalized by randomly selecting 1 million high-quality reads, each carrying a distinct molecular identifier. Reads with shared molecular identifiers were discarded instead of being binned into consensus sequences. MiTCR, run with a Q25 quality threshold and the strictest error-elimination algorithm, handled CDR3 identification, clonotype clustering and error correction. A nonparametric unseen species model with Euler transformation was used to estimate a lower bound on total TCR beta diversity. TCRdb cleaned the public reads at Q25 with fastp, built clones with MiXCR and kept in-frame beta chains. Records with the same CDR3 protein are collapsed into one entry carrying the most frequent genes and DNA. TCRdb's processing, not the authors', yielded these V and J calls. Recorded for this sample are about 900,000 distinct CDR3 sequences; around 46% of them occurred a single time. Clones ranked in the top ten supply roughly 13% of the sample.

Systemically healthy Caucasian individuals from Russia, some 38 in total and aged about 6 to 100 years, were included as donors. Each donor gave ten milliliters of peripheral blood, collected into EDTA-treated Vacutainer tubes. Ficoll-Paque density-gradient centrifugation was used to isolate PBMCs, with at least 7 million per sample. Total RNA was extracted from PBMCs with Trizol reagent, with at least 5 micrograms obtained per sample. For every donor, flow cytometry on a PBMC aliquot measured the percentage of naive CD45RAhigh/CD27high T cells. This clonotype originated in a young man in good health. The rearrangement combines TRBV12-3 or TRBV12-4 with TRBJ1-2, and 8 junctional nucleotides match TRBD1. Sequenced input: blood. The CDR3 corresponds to CASNLGQDPYGYTF. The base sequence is TGTGCCAGCAACCTGGGACAGGATCCCTATGGCTACACCTTC.